The 6 T cell receptor beta chains presented below share a single source sample, sequenced in a study of beta chain features in type 1 diabetes. Expressed TCRB transcripts were sequenced, since all the RNA that had been isolated was reverse transcribed. This table comes from immunoSEQ multiplex PCR, and its TCRdb copy is limited to in-frame clones, with some not included. This table holds about 350,000 clones, around a fifth found once. Sequenced material: naive CD4+ T cells from blood. The receptor source for this set is a woman younger than 30 in good health.

This clone was seen more than once but under ten times. The chain links TRBV30 to TRBJ2-1; the D is unclear. Germline values: CDR1 GTSNPN, CDR2 SVGIG (reference sequence). Trimming stripped 3 bases from V and 4 bases from J, with 13 bases between. The CDR3 totals 14 residues. Here the CDR3 DNA reads TGTGCCTGGAGCCCAGCGTTCGGGTACAATGAGCAGTTCTTC. Amino acids: CAWSPAFGYNEQFF.

This clone came up a few times. The J gene is TRBJ2-5, the V gene TRBV5-8; D may be TRBD1 (5 bases). The CDR3 runs 14 residues. Germline loops: CDR1 SGHTS, CDR2 YDEGEE. The V end was cut by 0 bases, the J end by 9 bases, with 15 bases between. The chain's CDR3 is CASSLEGATSAQYF. CDR3 DNA sequence: TGTGCCAGCAGCTTGGAAGGGGCTACCTCGGCCCAGTACTTC.

J is TRBJ1-4 and V is TRBV9; D is undetermined. V lost 0 bases to trimming and J lost 0 bases, with 12 bases between them. CDR1 is SGDLS, CDR2 YYNGEE, per germline. The CDR3 has 17 residues. CDR3 in DNA: TGTGCCAGCAGCGTAGATCCCCTTGCGCCAACTAATGAAAAACTGTTTTTT. Protein sequence: CASSVDPLAPTNEKLFF.

This sequence joins TRBV11-3 and TRBJ1-1; D is undetermined. The germline V gene encodes CDR1 SGHNT and CDR2 YENEEA. This CDR3 region has 13 residues. Trimming took 6 bases from V and 6 from J, leaving 14 bases between them. The CDR3 spells CASRPVLSAEAFF. The CDR3 DNA sequence: TGTGCCAGCAGACCAGTGTTATCAGCTGAAGCTTTCTTT.

This clone was picked up a small number of times. The V gene is TRBV19, the J gene TRBJ2-7; 8 bases map to TRBD1. The CDR3 has 13 residues. The V gene end was trimmed by 4 bases and the J gene end by 7 bases; junction bases not matched to a gene: 6. Looked up from germline, CDR1 is LNHDA and CDR2 is SQIVND (reference sequence). The CDR3 DNA reads as TGTGCCAGTAGTAGGGACAGGTCGCGGGAGCAGTACTTC. Translated, it gives CASSRDRSREQYF.

This chain uses TRBV6-6 with TRBJ1-1, with 12 bases matching TRBD1. The CDR3 has 14 residues. J was trimmed by 11 bases and V by 5 bases; bases with no gene match: 9. CDR1 and CDR2 (germline): MNHNY, SVGAGI (reference sequence). CDR3 coding DNA: TGTGCCAGCAGTCTCACCGGGACAGGGGGCAGTGCTTTCTTT. Protein: CASSLTGTGGSAFF.